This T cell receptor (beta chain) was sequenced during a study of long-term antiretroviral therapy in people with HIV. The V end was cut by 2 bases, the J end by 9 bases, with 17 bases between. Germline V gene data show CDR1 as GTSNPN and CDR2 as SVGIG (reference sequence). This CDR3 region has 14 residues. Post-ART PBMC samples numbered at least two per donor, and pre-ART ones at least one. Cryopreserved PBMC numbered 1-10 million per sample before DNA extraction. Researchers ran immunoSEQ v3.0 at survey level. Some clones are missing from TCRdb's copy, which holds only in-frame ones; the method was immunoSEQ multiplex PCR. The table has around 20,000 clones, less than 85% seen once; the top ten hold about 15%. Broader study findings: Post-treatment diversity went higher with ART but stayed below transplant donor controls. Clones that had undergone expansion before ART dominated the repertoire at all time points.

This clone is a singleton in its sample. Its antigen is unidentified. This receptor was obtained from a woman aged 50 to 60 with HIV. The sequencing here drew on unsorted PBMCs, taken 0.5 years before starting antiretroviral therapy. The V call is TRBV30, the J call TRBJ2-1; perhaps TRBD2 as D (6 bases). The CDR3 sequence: CAWSRRAGLSEQFF. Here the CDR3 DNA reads TGTGCCTGGAGTAGGCGGGCGGGACTTAGTGAGCAGTTCTTC.